The present entry profiles one T cell receptor beta chain with its context. The antigen it binds to is not known. The data were taken from a study of monozygotic twins with inflammatory bowel disease (dated by TCRdb to about 2019). With regard to the full study: The complete study included about 30 monozygotic twin pairs: 19 IBD-discordant Danish pairs and nine German pairs, of which four were IBD-concordant and five were IBD-discordant. Each individual had, on average, about 151 000 unique TCRalpha sequences and 181 000 unique TCRbeta sequences available for analysis. Within discordant pairs, disease-associated traits were sought mainly by comparing IBD patients with their genetically identical healthy co-twins.

Library generation was performed with 5' RACE. For each TCR library, roughly 3,600 ng of total RNA was used. For each sample, cDNA was synthesized in eight separate reactions using SMARTScribe reverse transcriptase. During cDNA synthesis, template switching introduced unique molecular identifiers that contained a 6-nucleotide sample barcode. TCRalpha and TCRbeta cDNA was amplified by two nested PCRs of approximately 17 and 9 cycles, with bead purification after each PCR. Before amplification, the cDNA was treated with uracil DNA-glycosylase and purified using the QIAquick PCR purification kit. The second PCR was the step at which Illumina TruSeq-compatible adapters and sample-specific barcodes were added. TapeStation and Qubit were used to check library quality and concentration, and 5 ng of each library went into the pool. Sequencing of pooled libraries was carried out on an Illumina HiSeq2500 single-index Rapid Run using 2 x 100 bp reads and custom sequencing primers. Concerning the study's data processing: PCR and sequencing errors were corrected by UMI-based consensus assembly using MiGEC version 1.2.6. V(D)J alignment, clonotype assembly and CDR3 extraction were performed with MiXCR version 2.1.1. To normalise gene usage, clonotype sharing and MAIT/NKT TCR abundance, the analysis used the top 1000, 10 000 and 20 000 clonotypes per sample. After downsampling to 27 000 UMIs, diversity was calculated as the inverse Simpson index using the vegan R package. Paired Mann-Whitney U tests on discordant twin pairs were used, with Benjamini-Hochberg multiple-testing correction. After reprocessing by TCRdb, each CDR3 protein sequence is one entry, and no DNA is given. TCRdb's processing, not the authors' own work, is the source of the V and J calls. The table held for this sample gives roughly 200,000 distinct CDR3 sequences. Approximately 1.6% of the sample rests with the top ten.

The CDR3, cysteine through phenylalanine, is 16 amino acids long. A DNA sequence was not provided. CDR1 and CDR2 are drawn from the germline V gene: SGHRS, YFSETQ. From each donor, an approximately 2.4 ml peripheral blood sample was collected into PAXgene tubes and kept at -80 degrees C. Without T cell sorting, total RNA was isolated from whole blood using the PAXgene blood miRNA kit on an automated QIAcube. Peripheral blood from monozygotic twin pairs who were concordant or discordant for inflammatory bowel disease underwent deep TCRalpha and TCRbeta repertoire profiling using unique molecular barcoding. For every twin pair, smoking habits were documented, and each individual was categorised as a current, former or never smoker. The paper as a whole reports these results and caveats: No single strong signal or clonotype linked to IBD turned up in the results, so the idea that one exists was not supported. The analysis was unable to tell apart different T cell subtypes. Fewer clonotypes were shared with other individuals by IBD patients than by healthy twins, most markedly in patients showing signs of disease activity. Concordant and discordant twins showed no difference in repertoire similarity, possibly because of limited statistical power. A decrease in TCRbeta repertoire diversity, as measured by inverse Simpson index, was observed in IBD patients compared with their healthy co-twins. Background noise and inter-individual variability may have been introduced into the repertoires by the differing immunosuppressive treatments among patients.

Input material: blood. The chain joins TRBV5-1 to TRBJ2-4; TCRdb's D call of TRBD2 is untestable without DNA. The clonotype was recovered from a human donor with ulcerative colitis or Crohn's disease, or a healthy co-twin of an affected twin (not recorded which). The CDR3 region reads CASSLARDQGGSIQYF.